The clone carrying this TCR beta chain has a handful of counts. TCR cDNA received a 3' ligated oligonucleotide that carried a UMI. The length of the CDR3 is 15 residues. Germline V lookup: CDR1 MGHRA, CDR2 YSYEKL. With 5 bases clipped from V and 3 bases from J, the junction kept 6 bases outside the gene matches. The data were obtained in a study of naive and memory T cell subsets. The SP2 primer and nested alpha and beta constant region primers amplified ligated cDNA in four rounds. TCRdb reprocessed the 5' RACE reads with MiXCR, giving one entry per CDR3 protein. The table records roughly 60,000 distinct CDR3 sequences, about 7% of them present only once.

This receptor was identified in a male donor in good health. V is TRBV4-1 and J is TRBJ2-1, with TRBD1 matching over 8 bases. The CDR3, as DNA: TGCGCCAGCAGCGACCGGGACAGGATCTACAATGAGCAGTTCTTC. It encodes CASSDRDRIYNEQFF.